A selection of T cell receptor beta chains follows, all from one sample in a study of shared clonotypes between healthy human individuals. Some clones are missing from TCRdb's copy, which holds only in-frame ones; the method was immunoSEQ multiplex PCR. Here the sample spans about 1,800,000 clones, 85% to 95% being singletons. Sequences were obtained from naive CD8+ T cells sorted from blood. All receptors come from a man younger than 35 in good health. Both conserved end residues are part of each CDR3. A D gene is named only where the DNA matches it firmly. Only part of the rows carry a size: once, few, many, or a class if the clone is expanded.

CDR3aa: CASSLNSYVRDKTGELFF; CDR3nt: TGCGCCAGCAGCTTGAATTCGTATGTACGGGACAAGACCGGGGAGCTGTTTTTT; d_gene: -; v_gene: TRBV5-1; len: 18; abundance: -; j_gene: TRBJ2-2
CDR3aa: CASSLGAEGNTEAFF; CDR3nt: TGTGCCAGCAGTTTAGGGGCGGAGGGGAACACTGAAGCTTTCTTT; d_gene: -; v_gene: TRBV27; len: 15; abundance: -; j_gene: TRBJ1-1
CDR3aa: CASSWTGQETQYF; CDR3nt: TGTGCCAGCAGTTGGACAGGACAAGAGACCCAGTACTTC; d_gene: TRBD1; v_gene: TRBV6-6; len: 13; abundance: -; j_gene: TRBJ2-5
CDR3aa: CASSFGAGTGGSGEQYF; CDR3nt: TGTGCCAGCAGTTTTGGGGCCGGGACAGGGGGCTCTGGAGAGCAGTACTTC; d_gene: TRBD1; v_gene: TRBV27; len: 17; abundance: -; j_gene: TRBJ2-7
CDR3aa: CASSSPSQGRGTDTQYF; CDR3nt: TGTGCCAGCAGTTCGCCCTCACAGGGTAGGGGCACAGATACGCAGTATTTT; d_gene: -; v_gene: TRBV28; len: 17; abundance: -; j_gene: TRBJ2-3
CDR3aa: CASSSTDVTGGYTF; CDR3nt: TGTGCCAGCAGCTCTACAGACGTGACGGGGGGCTACACCTTC; d_gene: -; v_gene: TRBV7-9; len: 14; abundance: -; j_gene: TRBJ1-2
CDR3aa: CASSGYGYTF; CDR3nt: TGTGCCAGCAGCGGCTATGGCTACACCTTC; d_gene: -; v_gene: TRBV9; len: 10; abundance: -; j_gene: TRBJ1-2
CDR3aa: CASSLGSWEDTQYF; CDR3nt: TGTGCCAGCAGTTTAGGTTCGTGGGAGGATACGCAGTATTTT; d_gene: -; v_gene: TRBV28; len: 14; abundance: -; j_gene: TRBJ2-3
CDR3aa: CASSPERVEYEQYF; CDR3nt: TGTGCCAGCAGCCCGGAACGAGTTGAGTACGAGCAGTACTTC; d_gene: -; v_gene: TRBV7-9; len: 14; abundance: -; j_gene: TRBJ2-7
CDR3aa: CAISDRNNEQFF; CDR3nt: TGTGCCATCAGTGACAGGAACAATGAGCAGTTCTTC; d_gene: -; v_gene: TRBV10-3; len: 12; abundance: -; j_gene: TRBJ2-1
CDR3aa: CATSRGLLAGGTYEQYF; CDR3nt: TGTGCCACCAGCAGAGGGCTCCTGGCCGGGGGTACCTACGAGCAGTACTTC; d_gene: -; v_gene: TRBV15; len: 17; abundance: -; j_gene: TRBJ2-7
CDR3aa: CASSHIQENSPLHF; CDR3nt: TGCGCCAGCAGCCATATACAGGAAAATTCACCCCTCCACTTT; d_gene: -; v_gene: TRBV4-1; len: 14; abundance: -; j_gene: TRBJ1-6
CDR3aa: CASSIDLRVGTNTEAFF; CDR3nt: TGTGCCAGTAGTATAGATCTGAGGGTGGGGACGAACACTGAAGCTTTCTTT; d_gene: -; v_gene: TRBV19; len: 17; abundance: -; j_gene: TRBJ1-1
CDR3aa: CASSTDRETDQPQHF; CDR3nt: TGTGCCAGCAGCACGGACAGGGAGACAGATCAGCCCCAGCATTTT; d_gene: TRBD1; v_gene: TRBV7-9; len: 15; abundance: -; j_gene: TRBJ1-5
CDR3aa: CASSLNPNIYEQYF; CDR3nt: TGTGCCAGCAGTTTAAATCCGAATATCTACGAGCAGTACTTC; d_gene: -; v_gene: TRBV27; len: 14; abundance: -; j_gene: TRBJ2-7
CDR3aa: CASSEGAPTHF; CDR3nt: TGTGCCAGCAGTGAAGGGGCTCCTACCCATTTT; d_gene: -; v_gene: TRBV6-5; len: 11; abundance: -; j_gene: TRBJ1-1
CDR3aa: CSVRDRHSYEQYF; CDR3nt: TGCAGCGTACGGGACAGGCATTCCTACGAGCAGTACTTC; d_gene: TRBD1; v_gene: TRBV29-1; len: 13; abundance: -; j_gene: TRBJ2-7
CDR3aa: CASSRQGYTEAFF; CDR3nt: TGTGCCAGCAGCCGACAGGGGTACACTGAAGCTTTCTTT; d_gene: TRBD1; v_gene: TRBV7-9; len: 13; abundance: -; j_gene: TRBJ1-1
CDR3aa: CASSLDRGTEAFF; CDR3nt: TGCGCCAGCAGCTTGGACAGGGGGACTGAAGCTTTCTTT; d_gene: TRBD1; v_gene: TRBV5-1; len: 13; abundance: -; j_gene: TRBJ1-1
CDR3aa: CASSADRGAETQYF; CDR3nt: TGTGCCAGCAGTGCAGACAGGGGGGCAGAGACCCAGTACTTC; d_gene: TRBD1; v_gene: TRBV6-5; len: 14; abundance: -; j_gene: TRBJ2-5
CDR3aa: CAWEGPTDTQYF; CDR3nt: TGTGCCTGGGAGGGGCCCACAGATACGCAGTATTTT; d_gene: -; v_gene: TRBV30; len: 12; abundance: few; j_gene: TRBJ2-3
CDR3aa: CASSARTANYGYTF; CDR3nt: TGCGCCAGCAGCGCTAGGACGGCCAACTATGGCTACACCTTC; d_gene: -; v_gene: TRBV4-1; len: 14; abundance: -; j_gene: TRBJ1-2
CDR3aa: CASSLSPSYEQYF; CDR3nt: TGTGCCAGCAGCTTGTCTCCCAGCTACGAGCAGTACTTC; d_gene: -; v_gene: TRBV5-4; len: 13; abundance: -; j_gene: TRBJ2-7
CDR3aa: CASSPTSGGYNEQFF; CDR3nt: TGTGCCAGCAGCCCTACTAGCGGGGGCTACAATGAGCAGTTCTTC; d_gene: TRBD2; v_gene: TRBV11-2; len: 15; abundance: -; j_gene: TRBJ2-1
CDR3aa: CASSLGAGANEQFF; CDR3nt: TGTGCCAGCAGCTTGGGGGCAGGGGCAAATGAGCAGTTCTTC; d_gene: -; v_gene: TRBV5-4; len: 14; abundance: -; j_gene: TRBJ2-1
CDR3aa: CASSHLKTGLIYGYTF; CDR3nt: TGTGCCAGCAGCCATCTTAAGACAGGACTTATCTATGGCTACACCTTC; d_gene: -; v_gene: TRBV7-9; len: 16; abundance: -; j_gene: TRBJ1-2
CDR3aa: CASSSRTVGNTIYF; CDR3nt: TGTGCCAGCAGCTCCCGGACTGTTGGAAACACCATATATTTT; d_gene: -; v_gene: TRBV11-2; len: 14; abundance: -; j_gene: TRBJ1-3
CDR3aa: CASTPEDRDVYTGELFF; CDR3nt: TGTGCCAGCACTCCAGAGGACCGGGATGTATACACCGGGGAGCTGTTTTTT; d_gene: -; v_gene: TRBV27; len: 17; abundance: -; j_gene: TRBJ2-2
CDR3aa: CASSESIGGDQETQYF; CDR3nt: TGTGCCAGCAGTGAGTCGATAGGGGGGGATCAAGAGACCCAGTACTTC; d_gene: -; v_gene: TRBV2; len: 16; abundance: -; j_gene: TRBJ2-5
CDR3aa: CASSWTSSYEQYF; CDR3nt: TGTGCCAGCAGCTGGACATCATCTTACGAGCAGTACTTC; d_gene: -; v_gene: TRBV7-8; len: 13; abundance: -; j_gene: TRBJ2-7
CDR3aa: CASSLRGVYEQYF; CDR3nt: TGTGCCAGCAGCTTGAGGGGGGTGTACGAGCAGTACTTC; d_gene: -; v_gene: TRBV11-2; len: 13; abundance: -; j_gene: TRBJ2-7
CDR3aa: CASSQDPGTAYGYTF; CDR3nt: TGCGCCAGCAGCCAAGATCCGGGGACGGCCTATGGCTACACCTTC; d_gene: -; v_gene: TRBV4-1; len: 15; abundance: -; j_gene: TRBJ1-2
CDR3aa: CAWSPREWVNEQFF; CDR3nt: TGTGCCTGGAGTCCCAGGGAGTGGGTCAATGAGCAGTTCTTC; d_gene: -; v_gene: TRBV30; len: 14; abundance: -; j_gene: TRBJ2-1
CDR3aa: CAISEGSLYNSPLHF; CDR3nt: TGTGCCATCAGTGAGGGCAGTCTCTATAATTCACCCCTCCACTTT; d_gene: -; v_gene: TRBV10-3; len: 15; abundance: -; j_gene: TRBJ1-6
CDR3aa: CASSNGGNQPQHF; CDR3nt: TGTGCCAGCAGCAACGGGGGGAATCAGCCCCAGCATTTT; d_gene: -; v_gene: TRBV7-8; len: 13; abundance: -; j_gene: TRBJ1-5
CDR3aa: CASSLSIVYGTEAFF; CDR3nt: TGTGCCAGCAGCCTGTCAATAGTATACGGCACTGAAGCTTTCTTT; d_gene: -; v_gene: TRBV28; len: 15; abundance: -; j_gene: TRBJ1-1
CDR3aa: CASSLGQGNEQFF; CDR3nt: TGTGCTAGCAGCTTAGGACAGGGAAATGAGCAGTTCTTC; d_gene: TRBD1; v_gene: TRBV7-7; len: 13; abundance: -; j_gene: TRBJ2-1
CDR3aa: CASSSPAGQGDNEQFF; CDR3nt: TGTGCCAGCAGCTCCCCTGCGGGACAGGGTGACAATGAGCAGTTCTTC; d_gene: TRBD1; v_gene: TRBV13; len: 16; abundance: -; j_gene: TRBJ2-1
CDR3aa: CASSLVQGPYEQYF; CDR3nt: TGTGCCAGCAGCTTGGTACAGGGCCCCTACGAGCAGTACTTC; d_gene: -; v_gene: TRBV5-4; len: 14; abundance: -; j_gene: TRBJ2-7
CDR3aa: CASVVRGRTPYEQYF; CDR3nt: TGCGCCAGCGTGGTACGCGGGAGAACCCCCTACGAGCAGTACTTC; d_gene: TRBD2; v_gene: TRBV10-2; len: 15; abundance: once; j_gene: TRBJ2-7